The sample holds one count of the clone carrying this T cell receptor (beta chain). Its antigen is as yet unknown. Time point described: late sampling 161 to 241 days after vaccination in a few convalescent patients. TCRdb re-called the PCR reads through MiXCR, storing one row per CDR3 protein. The sample lists under 30,000 distinct CDR3 sequences; approximately 49% were seen once. This specimen comes from a study of vaccination and CD4 T cells after COVID-19. Study details: In the convalescent cohort, there were six males and four females, two of them Hispanic.

The CDR3 runs 16 residues. Germline V lookup: CDR1 SGHDN, CDR2 FVKESK. With V trimmed by 1 base and J by 5 bases, 7 bases remained unmatched. Whole-study findings and limits: Of the reactive clones in convalescent patients, a median around 83% showed up only post-vaccination.

This sequence originates from a human donor who had recovered from COVID-19. Specimen: CD4+ T cells from blood, collected about 7 months after SARS-CoV-2 vaccination. The chain uses TRBV14 and TRBJ2-1, with 8 bases fitting TRBD1. In nucleotides, the CDR3 is TGTGCCAGCAGCCAAGCTATCAGGGGGCTCAACAATGAGCAGTTCTTC. Its translation is CASSQAIRGLNNEQFF.